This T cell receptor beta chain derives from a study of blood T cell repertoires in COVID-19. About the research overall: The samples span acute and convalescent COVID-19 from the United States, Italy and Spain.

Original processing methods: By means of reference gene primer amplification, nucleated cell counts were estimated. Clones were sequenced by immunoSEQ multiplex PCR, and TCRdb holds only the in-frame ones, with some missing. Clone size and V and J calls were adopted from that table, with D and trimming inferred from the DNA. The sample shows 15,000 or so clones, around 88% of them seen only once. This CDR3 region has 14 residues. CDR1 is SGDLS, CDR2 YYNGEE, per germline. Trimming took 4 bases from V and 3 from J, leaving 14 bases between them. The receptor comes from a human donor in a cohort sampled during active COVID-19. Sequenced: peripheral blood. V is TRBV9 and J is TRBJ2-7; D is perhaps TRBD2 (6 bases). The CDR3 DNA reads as TGTGCCAGCAGCTCGGGAGCCGCGGGCTACGAGCAGTACTTC. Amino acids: CASSSGAAGYEQYF.